Detailed here is one TCR beta chain. Its antigen is not identified. The data stem from a study of CD4 T cells in relation to SARS-CoV-2 and coronaviruses. Points from the study as a whole: Each donor contributed either pre-pandemic or post-infection samples, not both.

The CDR3 length is 15 residues. V was shortened by 8 bases and J by 5 bases, with 21 bases between the two germline ends. CDR1 and CDR2 (germline): SNHLY, FYNNEI. TCRdb's table, derived via immunoSEQ multiplex PCR, lists solely in-frame clones and lacks some. Counted here are roughly 57,000 clones, roughly 88% occurring once; the ten biggest clones make up about 1.5%. Before the COVID-19 pandemic, during about 2010-2018, CD4+ T cells were taken from unexposed donors. The TCR originated in a human donor in good health. Sequenced sample: memory CD4+ T cells from PBMCs. This rearrangement joins TRBV2 to TRBJ1-1; D may be TRBD1 (5 bases). The CDR3 loop reads CASSRTPGGRTEAFF. For the CDR3, the DNA is TGTGCCAGCTCAAGAACGCCTGGGGGGAGGACTGAAGCTTTCTTT.